This entry lists 29 T cell receptor beta chains sequenced from one sample in a study of cytomegalovirus exposure and HLA in healthy donors. The primer mix had 60 Vbeta and 13 Jbeta primers. Libraries were prepared by immunoSEQ multiplex PCR; TCRdb keeps only in-frame clonotypes and omits some of them. The profile shows tens of thousands of clones, around 81% of them singletons. The material sequenced was PBMCs. The receptors shown here come from a middle-aged man in good health and CMV-seronegative.

V gene TRBV5-6 combines with J gene TRBJ1-5, with 7 bases aligning to TRBD1. With V trimmed by 7 bases and J by 4 bases, 8 bases remained unmatched. The germline CDR1 and CDR2 sequences are SGHDT and YYEEEE. CDR3 length: 14 amino acids. CDR3 amino acids: CASSAPGGNQPQHF. The DNA for the CDR3 is TGTGCCAGCTCAGCCCCAGGGGGGAATCAGCCCCAGCATTTT.

The chain links TRBV19 to TRBJ1-4; D not resolved. V gave up 5 bases and J gave up 3 bases, with 13 bases separating them. The germline gives CDR1 LNHDA, CDR2 SQIVND (reference sequence). The CDR3 runs 15 residues. The CDR3 reads CASSPILGANEKLFF. CDR3 nucleotide sequence: TGTGCCAGTAGTCCGATCTTGGGAGCTAATGAAAAACTGTTTTTT.

The chain uses TRBV29-1 and TRBJ1-5, with D tentatively TRBD1 (5 bases). This CDR3 is 13 amino acids long. From germline, CDR1 is SQVTM and CDR2 ANQGSEA. With 4 bases removed from V and 6 bases from J, the gap between germline ends came to 13 bases. CDR3 in amino acids: CSVGWGQSQPQHF. Written as DNA, the CDR3 is TGCAGCGTTGGATGGGGCCAAAGTCAGCCCCAGCATTTT. Full variable domain (remainder filled in from reference TRBV29-1 and TRBJ1-5): SAVISQKPSRDICQRGTSLTIQCQVDSQVTMMFWYRQQPGQSLTLIATANQGSEATYESGFVIDKFPISRPNLTFSTLTVSNMSPEDSSIYLCSVGWGQSQPQHFGDGTRLSIL.

The chain has TRBV7-2 and TRBJ1-1, with 7 bases identical to TRBD1. This CDR3 is built from 13 residues. Germline CDR1 SGHTA, CDR2 FQGNSA. J was trimmed by 8 bases and V by 6 bases; bases with no gene match: 9. CDR3 residues: CASRIKTGIEAFF. The CDR3 DNA follows: TGTGCCAGCAGGATCAAGACAGGGATCGAAGCTTTCTTT.

The CDR3 region is CASSLRGSGSSYNEQFF. The CDR3 coding sequence is TGTGCCAGCAGCTTAAGGGGTAGCGGGAGCTCCTACAATGAGCAGTTCTTC. This chain joins TRBV7-2 and TRBJ2-1; 9 nucleotides agree with TRBD2. Trimming took 2 bases from V and 0 from J; bases not matched to a gene: 5. CDR1 and CDR2 from the germline V gene are SGHTA and FQGNSA. The CDR3 is 17 residues long.

This chain connects TRBV2 to TRBJ2-2; the D gene is possibly TRBD1 (7 bases). This CDR3 spans 14 amino acids. Germline CDR1 and CDR2: SNHLY and FYNNEI. Trimming took off 8 bases at V and 2 bases at J, with 12 bases between the two ends. The CDR3 is CASGGTANTGELFF. The CDR3 nucleotides are TGTGCCAGCGGGGGGACAGCAAACACCGGGGAGCTGTTTTTT.

The genes are TRBV28 and TRBJ1-4; D not certain. V lost 1 base to trimming and J lost 0 bases, with 6 bases between them. This CDR3 has 15 amino acids. Germline values: CDR1 MDHEN, CDR2 SYDVKM. CDR3 protein: CASSLFAATNEKLFF. CDR3 bases: TGTGCCAGCAGTTTATTCGCAGCAACTAATGAAAAACTGTTTTTT.

A word on this clone: One end of the junction fails to match germline, which may point to a read error. The V gene is TRBV11-3, the J gene TRBJ2-1; D might be TRBD2 (5 bases). This CDR3 is built from 17 residues. The germline V gene encodes CDR1 SGHNT and CDR2 YENEEA. CDR3 sequence: CASSLDYLAGTYNEQFF. CDR3 nucleotides: TGTGCCAGCAGCCTAGATTACCTAGCTGGAACTTACAATGAGCAGTTCTTC.

J is TRBJ1-1 and V is TRBV7-8; possibly TRBD1 for D (5 bases). This CDR3 region has 12 residues. Between the trimmed V and J ends, which lost 1 base and 11 bases, there was a span of 11 bases. Germline CDR1 SGHVS, CDR2 FQNEAQ. CDR3 DNA: TGTGCCAGCAGCTTAGTGCAGGGCTCCGCTTTCTTT. Its translation is CASSLVQGSAFF.

The gene calls are TRBV6-1 and TRBJ2-1; the match to TRBD2 covers 8 bases. This CDR3 spans 15 amino acids. V shed 0 bases, J shed 8 bases, and the junction held 6 bases outside the gene matches. Per germline, CDR1 MNHNS and CDR2 SASEGT. This chain's CDR3 is CASSEAPGGAHEQFF. In DNA, the CDR3 is TGTGCCAGCAGTGAAGCCCCGGGAGGGGCCCATGAGCAGTTCTTC.

The chain combines TRBV27 with TRBJ2-6; D call uncertain. V lost 6 bases and J lost 1, with 13 bases in between. The CDR3 covers 16 residues. The germline CDR1 and CDR2 sequences are MNHEY and SMNVEV (reference sequence). CDR3 sequence reads: CASRTTLRSGANVLTF. CDR3 DNA: TGTGCCAGCAGGACAACCTTACGGTCTGGGGCCAACGTCCTGACTTTC.

This clone showed up just once. J is TRBJ2-7 and V is TRBV5-5; TRBD2 aligns across 7 bases. Trimming cost V 2 bases and J 4 bases; bases outside gene matches: 9. The CDR3 covers 15 residues. Germline loops: CDR1 SGHKS, CDR2 YYEKEE (reference sequence). The CDR3: CASSLFTAAGYEQYF. The CDR3, as DNA: TGTGCCAGCAGCTTATTCACGGCAGCGGGGTACGAGCAGTACTTC.

This clone was counted a single time. J is TRBJ1-1 and V is TRBV2; 7 bases are a match to TRBD1. Germline lookup yields CDR1 SNHLY and CDR2 FYNNEI. The CDR3 is 13 amino acids. Trimming removed 10 bases from V and 1 base from J; junction bases left unmatched: 6. CDR3 DNA: TGTGCCAAAACAGGGGAAGCGAACACTGAAGCTTTCTTT. Translated: CAKTGEANTEAFF.

V and J are TRBV6-6 and TRBJ2-2; possibly TRBD2 for D (6 bases). Per germline, CDR1 MNHNY and CDR2 SVGAGI (reference sequence). CDR3 size: 15 residues. V lost 7 bases to trimming and J lost 0 bases, with 12 bases between them. This CDR3 is CASTGSFANTGELFF. CDR3 sequence (DNA): TGTGCCAGCACCGGGAGCTTCGCGAACACCGGGGAGCTGTTTTTT.

The rearrangement links TRBV28 to TRBJ1-2; 9 bases line up with TRBD1. In germline, CDR1 is MDHEN, CDR2 SYDVKM. CDR3 length: 15 amino acids. After removal of 6 bases from V and 4 bases from J, the junction contained 9 bases not matched to a gene. The CDR3 DNA is TGTGCCAGCAGCCGGGGACAGGGTGGTACCTATGGCTACACCTTC. It translates to CASSRGQGGTYGYTF.

The V gene is TRBV28, the J gene TRBJ2-1, with D possibly being TRBD1 (6 bases). V lost 0 bases and J lost 0, with 21 bases in between. The germline V gene encodes CDR1 MDHEN and CDR2 SYDVKM. The CDR3 has 20 residues. CDR3 sequence (DNA): TGTGCCAGCAGTTTATGGAGGGACATCCAAAAAGAGGGCTCCTACAATGAGCAGTTCTTC. This gives the protein CASSLWRDIQKEGSYNEQFF.

The rearrangement uses TRBV7-6 and TRBJ2-5; D uncertain. The J call is doubtful: the DNA matches TRBJ2-7 better. The CDR3 sequence is 15 residues long. Germline lookup yields CDR1 SGHVS and CDR2 FNYEAQ. The chain's CDR3 is CASSLRSTANYEQYF. CDR3 nucleotide sequence: TGTGCCAGCAGCTTACGATCCACCGCGAACTACGAGCAGTACTTC.

The chain uses TRBV6-6 and TRBJ1-1, with a possible D match to TRBD1 (5 bases). Trimming left V 6 bases short and J 8 bases short, with 13 bases between. Germline CDR1 and CDR2: MNHNY and SVGAGI (reference sequence). This CDR3 contains 12 residues. CDR3 amino acids: CASSSNNREAFF. CDR3 coding DNA: TGTGCCAGCAGCTCAAACAACAGGGAAGCTTTCTTT.

The chain joins TRBV9 to TRBJ2-2, with 9 positions matching TRBD1. Per germline, CDR1 SGDLS and CDR2 YYNGEE. J lost 2 bases, V lost 3 bases, and 8 bases had no gene match. The CDR3 is 17 residues long. The CDR3 DNA follows: TGTGCCAGCAGCGAGGGACAGGGTCCCCAAAACACCGGGGAGCTGTTTTTT. Translation gives CASSEGQGPQNTGELFF.

The chain recombines TRBV19 with TRBJ1-1; 7 bases match TRBD1. Germline-derived CDR1 and CDR2 are LNHDA and SQIVND (reference sequence). The CDR3 covers 15 residues. V lost 4 bases to trimming and J lost 3 bases; unmatched junction nucleotides: 8. The CDR3 loop reads CASSNPGGADTEAFF. The CDR3 bases are TGTGCCAGTAGTAATCCAGGGGGAGCGGACACTGAAGCTTTCTTT.

The chain recombines TRBV9 with TRBJ2-1, with 7 bases identical to TRBD2. Losses at the gene ends were 3 bases for V and 4 bases for J; bases not matched to a gene: 4. Germline CDR1 reads SGDLS; CDR2 reads YYNGEE. This CDR3 has 14 amino acids. As DNA, the CDR3 is TGTGCCAGCAGCGGCGGGAGCTTATACAATGAGCAGTTCTTC. It translates to CASSGGSLYNEQFF.

The rearrangement joins TRBV6-1 to TRBJ2-3; D perhaps matches TRBD2 (5 bases). Trimming cost V 1 base and J 0 bases, with 5 bases left between them. Germline CDR1 MNHNS, CDR2 SASEGT. This CDR3 comprises 14 residues. This chain's CDR3 is CASSEGTSTDTQYF. CDR3 DNA sequence: TGTGCCAGCAGTGAAGGGACTAGCACAGATACGCAGTATTTT.

The CDR3, as DNA: TGTGCCAGCAGCTTACTGCCTAGCGGAGGTTACAATGAGCAGTTCTTC. This translates into CASSLLPSGGYNEQFF. This chain joins TRBV7-9 and TRBJ2-1; 7 positions match TRBD2. Trimming cost V 2 bases and J 4 bases; bases outside gene matches: 8. The germline V gene has CDR1 SEHNR and CDR2 FQNEAQ (reference sequence). This CDR3 region has 16 residues.

The chain links TRBV28 to TRBJ2-3, with D maybe TRBD1 (5 bases). The V end lost 7 bases, the J end lost 2 bases, and 13 bases lay between the germline ends. This CDR3 has 14 amino acids. Per the germline V gene, CDR1 is MDHEN and CDR2 is SYDVKM. CDR3 coding DNA: TGTGCCAGCAAAGATTTAGGGGACACAGATACGCAGTATTTT. This translates into CASKDLGDTDTQYF.

The V gene is TRBV11-3, the J gene TRBJ2-1; D is possibly TRBD1 (6 bases). The germline CDR1 and CDR2 sequences are SGHNT and YENEEA. The V end lost 5 bases, the J end lost 0 bases, and 14 bases lay between the germline ends. CDR3 length: 16 amino acids. The CDR3 DNA reads as TGTGCCAGCAGCCCAGGGCAGGGGAGCTCCTACAATGAGCAGTTCTTC. It is translated as CASSPGQGSSYNEQFF.

In nucleotides, the CDR3 is TGTGCCAGCAGCCCAGGTCAATGGGCCCCGAACACCGGGGAGCTGTTTTTT. This codes for CASSPGQWAPNTGELFF. The chain has TRBV11-2 and TRBJ2-2; the D is unclear. This CDR3 comprises 17 residues. Trimming left V 5 bases short and J 0 bases short, with 16 bases between. Germline CDR1 SGHAT, CDR2 FQNNGV.

V is TRBV7-8 and J is TRBJ1-2; 9 bases are a match to TRBD1. CDR3 length: 15 residues. Germline-derived CDR1 and CDR2 are SGHVS and FQNEAQ. Trimming cost V 0 bases and J 2 bases; bases outside gene matches: 1. CDR3: CASSLAGTGNYGYTF. The CDR3 DNA follows: TGTGCCAGCAGCTTAGCGGGGACAGGGAACTATGGCTACACCTTC.

Concerning this clone itself: This CDR3 is also generated by other DNA sequences in the sample. This chain connects TRBV19 to TRBJ2-1; 10 positions match TRBD2. This CDR3 is 15 amino acids long. Germline V CDR1 and CDR2: LNHDA, SQIVND (reference sequence). With V trimmed by 5 bases and J by 6 bases, 7 bases remained unmatched. CDR3 DNA sequence: TGTGCCAGTAGTGATAGCGGGAGGCCTGGCAATGAGCAGTTCTTC. Its protein product is CASSDSGRPGNEQFF. Supplemented by reference TRBV19 and TRBJ2-1, the full variable domain reads DGGITQSPKYLFRKEGQNVTLSCEQNLNHDAMYWYRQDPGQGLRLIYYSQIVNDFQKGDIAEGYSVSREKKESFPLTVTSAQKNPTAFYLCASSDSGRPGNEQFFGPGTRLTVL.

This clone came up a few times. The gene calls are TRBV6-6 and TRBJ1-6; TRBD1 is a possible D gene (6 bases). Looked up from germline, CDR1 is MNHNY and CDR2 is SVGAGI (reference sequence). This CDR3 region has 13 residues. The germline V and J ends were trimmed by 6 bases and 10 bases, with 13 bases remaining between them. CDR3 amino acids: CASSRGSNSPLHF. The CDR3 DNA follows: TGTGCCAGCAGCAGGGGCAGTAACTCACCCCTCCACTTT.